What follows describes a single T cell receptor beta chain. Its antigen remains unknown. The same CDR3 arises from other DNA sequences in this sample as well. Reverse transcription of all isolated RNA meant that expressed TCRB transcripts were sequenced. Sequenced by immunoSEQ multiplex PCR; TCRdb stores in-frame clones only, minus some. The sample shows around 150,000 clones, about 63% of them seen only once. The sample comes from a study of beta chain features in type 1 diabetes. General study findings and limits: For Type 1 diabetes patients, all four CD4+ subsets carried TCRB CDR3s that were moderately but significantly shorter.

V lost 2 bases and J 7 bases, leaving 9 bases between the germline ends. Per the germline V gene, CDR1 is GTSNPN and CDR2 is SVGIG (reference sequence). The CDR3 runs to 13 residues. CD4+ naive, central memory, regulatory and stem cell-like memory cells were sorted via CD45RO/CCR7/CD25/CD127/CD95/CD27. Each sorted fraction was over 95% pure. This chain connects TRBV30 to TRBJ1-6; D gene uncertain. The sample comprised naive CD4+ T cells from blood. This receptor was taken from a man aged 25 to 45 with type 1 diabetes. The CDR3 DNA reads as TGTGCCTGGAGTCCAGGACCCAATTCACCCCTCCACTTT. Residues: CAWSPGPNSPLHF.